Given below is one TCR beta chain in context. This specimen belongs to a study of low-dose radiotherapy and immunotherapy resistance in tumors. About the study: Intravenous ipilimumab 1 mg/kg every six weeks was given with nivolumab 240 mg every two weeks.

Covering alpha and beta chains, TRAV- and TRBV-specific primers were used for the first-strand cDNA. For amplifying TCRs, the PCR ran for approximately 18 cycles with Phusion, which was used together with a constant-region primer and the adapter on the V primers. Each CDR3 protein is one row after TCRdb ran MiXCR on the reads. The sample has about 97,000 distinct CDR3 sequences; 20% are singletons. The time point here: after trial treatment. Treatment meaning: LDRT plus nivolumab, ipilimumab, low-dose cyclophosphamide and aspirin (RACIN trial). Per germline, CDR1 SNHLY and CDR2 FYNNEI. CDR3 length equals 14 residues. V dropped 4 bases and J dropped 6 bases, with 13 bases sitting between them.

The sample in question was PBMCs, obtained after low-dose radiotherapy plus immunotherapy. This chain links TRBV2 with TRBJ1-5; D might be TRBD1 (6 bases). The receptor's source is a male donor with prostate cancer. CDR3 sequence: CASSGGGVSQPQHF. As DNA, the CDR3 is TGTGCCAGCAGTGGGGGGGGCGTCAGTCAGCCCCAGCATTTT.